This T cell receptor beta chain appears in the sequencing data of a study of shared T cell receptors in the human thymus. The V end was cut by 3 bases, the J end by 4 bases, with 10 bases between. The CDR3 totals 14 residues. The germline gives CDR1 LNHDA, CDR2 SQIVND (reference sequence). Repertoires were generated with immunoSEQ multiplex PCR, while TCRdb's copy carries only in-frame clones and drops some. The table has under 700,000 clones, around 82% seen once. This clone appeared a few times. This same sample was also part of a study on human thymus T cells.

The sequence was collected from a boy under two years old with a congenital heart defect. Sequencing was performed on thymocytes. The chain is built from TRBV19 and TRBJ1-3; D may be TRBD1 (6 bases). The chain's CDR3 is CASSMDREGNTIYF. CDR3 DNA: TGTGCCAGTAGTATGGACAGAGAAGGAAACACCATATATTTT.